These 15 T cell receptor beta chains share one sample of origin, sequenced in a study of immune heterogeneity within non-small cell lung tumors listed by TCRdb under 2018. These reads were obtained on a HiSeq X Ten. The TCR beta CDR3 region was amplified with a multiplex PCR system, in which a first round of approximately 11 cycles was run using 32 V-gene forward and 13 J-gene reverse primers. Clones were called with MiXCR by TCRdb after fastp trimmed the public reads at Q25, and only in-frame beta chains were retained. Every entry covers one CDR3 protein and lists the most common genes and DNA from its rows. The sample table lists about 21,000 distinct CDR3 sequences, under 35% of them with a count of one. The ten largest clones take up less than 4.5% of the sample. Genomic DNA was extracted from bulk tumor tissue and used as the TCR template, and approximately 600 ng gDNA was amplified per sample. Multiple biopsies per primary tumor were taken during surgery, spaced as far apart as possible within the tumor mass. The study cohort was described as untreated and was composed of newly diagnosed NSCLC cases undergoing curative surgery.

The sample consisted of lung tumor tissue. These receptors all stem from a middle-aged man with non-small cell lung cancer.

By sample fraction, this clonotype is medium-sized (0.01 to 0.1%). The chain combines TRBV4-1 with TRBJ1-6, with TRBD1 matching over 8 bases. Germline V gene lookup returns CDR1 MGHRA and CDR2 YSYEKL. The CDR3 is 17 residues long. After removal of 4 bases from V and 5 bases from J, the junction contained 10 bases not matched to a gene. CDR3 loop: CASSPPGQGGDNSPLHF. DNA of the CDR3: TGCGCCAGCAGCCCGCCCGGACAGGGAGGAGATAATTCACCCCTCCACTTT.

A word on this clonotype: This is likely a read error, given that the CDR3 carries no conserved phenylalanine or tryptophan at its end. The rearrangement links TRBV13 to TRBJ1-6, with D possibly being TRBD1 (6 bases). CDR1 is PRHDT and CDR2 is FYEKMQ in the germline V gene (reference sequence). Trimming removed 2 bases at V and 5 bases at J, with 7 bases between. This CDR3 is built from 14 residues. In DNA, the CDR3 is TGTGCCAGCAGCTTAAGACAGGATAATTCACCCCTCCACCTT. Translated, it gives CASSLRQDNSPLHL.

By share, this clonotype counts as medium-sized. The CDR3 region is CAWKSSGSGVGEQYF. The CDR3 DNA follows: TGTGCCTGGAAGAGTAGCGGGAGTGGGGTAGGGGAGCAGTACTTC. The chain combines TRBV30 with TRBJ2-7, with 9 positions matching TRBD2. V shed 4 bases and J 7 bases; nucleotides not matched to a gene: 14. In germline, CDR1 is GTSNPN, CDR2 SVGIG (reference sequence). The CDR3 extends over 15 amino acids.

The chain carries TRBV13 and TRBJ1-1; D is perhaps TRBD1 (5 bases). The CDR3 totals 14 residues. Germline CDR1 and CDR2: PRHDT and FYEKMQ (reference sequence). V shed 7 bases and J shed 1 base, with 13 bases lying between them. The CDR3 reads CASNESRGNTEAFF. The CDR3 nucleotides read TGTGCCAGCAATGAATCGAGGGGGAACACTGAAGCTTTCTTT.

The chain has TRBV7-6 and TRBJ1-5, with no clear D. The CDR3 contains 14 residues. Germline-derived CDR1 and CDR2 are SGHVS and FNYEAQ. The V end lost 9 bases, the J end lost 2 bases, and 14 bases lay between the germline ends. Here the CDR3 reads CARRVEWGNQPQHF. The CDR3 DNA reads TGTGCCAGAAGGGTGGAGTGGGGCAATCAGCCCCAGCATTTT.

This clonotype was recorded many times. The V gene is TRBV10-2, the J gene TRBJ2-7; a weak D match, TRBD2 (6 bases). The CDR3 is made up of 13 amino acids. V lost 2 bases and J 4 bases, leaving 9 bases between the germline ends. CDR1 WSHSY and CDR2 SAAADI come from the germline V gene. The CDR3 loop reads CASSEGEDYEQYF. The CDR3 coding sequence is TGCGCCAGCAGTGAGGGGGAGGATTACGAGCAGTACTTC.

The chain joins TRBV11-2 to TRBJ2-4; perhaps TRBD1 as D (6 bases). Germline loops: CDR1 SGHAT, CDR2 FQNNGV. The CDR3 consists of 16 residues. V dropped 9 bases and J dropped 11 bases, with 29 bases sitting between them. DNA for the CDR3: TGTGCCAGAAGCCAGAGGGACCGGAGTCCCCCAGGGGTTCAGTACTTC. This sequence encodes CARSQRDRSPPGVQYF. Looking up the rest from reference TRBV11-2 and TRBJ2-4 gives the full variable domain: EAGVAQSPRYKIIEKRQSVAFWCNPISGHATLYWYQQILGQGPKLLIQFQNNGVVDDSQLPKDRFSAERLKGVDSTLKIQPAKLEDSAVYLCARSQRDRSPPGVQYFGAGTRLSVL.

The CDR3, as DNA: TGCAGCGTTGGAGGGGCGGGTAATAAGCCCCAGCATTTT. Its translation: CSVGGAGNKPQHF. V usage is TRBV29-1 and J usage is TRBJ1-5, with D maybe TRBD1 (5 bases). The V end was cut by 4 bases, the J end by 8 bases, with 15 bases between. Germline V lookup: CDR1 SQVTM, CDR2 ANQGSEA. The CDR3 runs to 13 residues.

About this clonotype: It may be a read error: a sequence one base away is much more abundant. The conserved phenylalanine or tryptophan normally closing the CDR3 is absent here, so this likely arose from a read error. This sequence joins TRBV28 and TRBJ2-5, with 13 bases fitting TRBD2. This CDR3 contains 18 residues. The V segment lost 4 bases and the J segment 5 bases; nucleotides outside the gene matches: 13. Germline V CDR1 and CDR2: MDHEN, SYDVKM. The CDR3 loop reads CASSSAGLAGTLGETQYL. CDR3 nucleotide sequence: TGTGCCAGCAGTTCCGCGGGACTAGCGGGAACCCTCGGGGAGACCCAGTACTTA.

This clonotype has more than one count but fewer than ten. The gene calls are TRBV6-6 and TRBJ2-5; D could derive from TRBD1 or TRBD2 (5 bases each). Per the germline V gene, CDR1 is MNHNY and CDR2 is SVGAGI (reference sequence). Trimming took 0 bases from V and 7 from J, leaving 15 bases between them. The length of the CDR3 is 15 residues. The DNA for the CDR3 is TGTGCCAGCAGTTACTCGGGGACGGACCCCCTGACCCAGTACTTC. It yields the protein CASSYSGTDPLTQYF.

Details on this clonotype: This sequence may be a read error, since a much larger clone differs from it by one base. CDR3 sequence reads: CAISEGRDTQYF. The CDR3 region has the DNA TGTGCCATCAGTGAGGGGCGGGATACCCAGTACTTC. The chain joins TRBV10-3 to TRBJ2-5, with D tentatively TRBD2 (6 bases). The germline CDR1 and CDR2 sequences are ENHRY and SYGVKD. Trimming shortened V by 2 bases and J by 8 bases, and 9 bases separated the two germline ends. This CDR3 is built from 12 residues.

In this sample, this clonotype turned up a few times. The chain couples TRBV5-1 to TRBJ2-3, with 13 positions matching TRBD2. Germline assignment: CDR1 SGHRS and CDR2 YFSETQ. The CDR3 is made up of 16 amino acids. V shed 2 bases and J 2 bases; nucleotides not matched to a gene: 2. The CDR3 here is CASSFGTSGNTDTQYF. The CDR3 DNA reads TGCGCCAGCAGCTTCGGGACTAGCGGGAACACAGATACGCAGTATTTT.

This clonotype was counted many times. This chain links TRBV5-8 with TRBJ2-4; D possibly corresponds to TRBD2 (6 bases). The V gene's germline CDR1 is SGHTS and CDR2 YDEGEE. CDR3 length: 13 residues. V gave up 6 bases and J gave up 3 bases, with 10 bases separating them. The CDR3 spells CASMGLNKNIQYF. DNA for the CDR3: TGTGCCAGCATGGGACTTAACAAAAACATTCAGTACTTC.

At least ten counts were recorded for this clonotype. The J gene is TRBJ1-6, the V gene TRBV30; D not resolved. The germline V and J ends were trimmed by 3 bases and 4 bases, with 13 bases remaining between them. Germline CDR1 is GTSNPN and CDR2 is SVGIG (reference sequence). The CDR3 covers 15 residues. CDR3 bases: TGTGCCTGGAGCTTACCGGGCCTGTATAATTCACCCCTCCACTTT. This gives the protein CAWSLPGLYNSPLHF.

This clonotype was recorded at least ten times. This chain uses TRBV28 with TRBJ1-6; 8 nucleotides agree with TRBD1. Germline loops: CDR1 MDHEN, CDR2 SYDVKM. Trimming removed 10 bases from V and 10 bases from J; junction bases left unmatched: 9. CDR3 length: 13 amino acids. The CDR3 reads CATERTGWSPLHF. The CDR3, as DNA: TGTGCCACCGAAAGGACAGGGTGGTCACCCCTCCACTTT.